The 15 T cell receptor beta chains below come from one sample, sequenced in a study of blood T cells in healthy people across ages. A second roughly 6 to 12 cycle PCR used barcoded and J-beta primers. TCRdb recomputed calls from the 5' RACE reads with MiXCR, one row per CDR3 protein. The repertoire consists of under 750,000 distinct CDR3 sequences, with roughly 48% occurring once and the leading ten covering 20% to 25%. Sequenced input: blood. The source is an elderly man in good health.

This clonotype was detected many times. The V gene is TRBV6-5, the J gene TRBJ1-1; 7 bases are shared with TRBD1. The germline V gene has CDR1 MNHEY and CDR2 SVGAGI. After removal of 6 bases from V and 1 base from J, the junction contained 2 bases not matched to a gene. The CDR3 has 13 residues. CDR3 sequence (DNA): TGTGCCAGCAGCAGGGGGAGGAACACTGAAGCTTTCTTT. Translated: CASSRGRNTEAFF.

This chain connects TRBV4-3 to TRBJ1-1, with 7 bases lining up with TRBD1. From germline, CDR1 is LGHNA and CDR2 YSLEER. V was pared by 4 bases and J by 5 bases, with 7 bases of the junction left unmatched. This CDR3 comprises 14 residues. As DNA, the CDR3 is TGCGCCAGCAGCCTAGACAGGGCGTCGACTGAAGCTTTCTTT. Translation: CASSLDRASTEAFF.

This clonotype was counted a few times. This chain connects TRBV7-2 to TRBJ2-5, with D unclear. V shed 4 bases and J shed 2 bases, with 8 bases lying between them. This CDR3 is built from 13 residues. Germline values: CDR1 SGHTA, CDR2 FQGNSA. The CDR3 coding sequence is TGTGCCAGCAGCTATGACTCACAAGAGACCCAGTACTTC. Translation: CASSYDSQETQYF. Drawing the rest from reference TRBV7-2 and TRBJ2-5, the complete variable domain is GAGVSQSPSNKVTEKGKDVELRCDPISGHTALYWYRQSLGQGLEFLIYFQGNSAPDKSGLPSDRFSAERTGGSVSTLTIQRTQQEDSAVYLCASSYDSQETQYFGPGTRLLVL.

V and J are TRBV6-1 and TRBJ2-7; no reliable D call. Deletions cut 3 bases from V and 1 base from J, with 7 bases between. The length of the CDR3 is 13 residues. Germline V gene lookup returns CDR1 MNHNS and CDR2 SASEGT. CDR3 nucleotide sequence: TGTGCCAGCAGTGACGACGGATCCTACGAGCAGTACTTC. Its protein is CASSDDGSYEQYF.

V gene TRBV20-1 combines with J gene TRBJ2-7, with 10 bases aligning to TRBD1. J was trimmed by 2 bases and V by 1 base; bases with no gene match: 2. The CDR3 sequence is 14 residues long. Germline V gene lookup returns CDR1 DFQATT and CDR2 SNEGSKA (reference sequence). DNA for the CDR3: TGCAGTGCTAGAGTTGGGACAGGGGCCTACGAGCAGTACTTC. Translating gives CSARVGTGAYEQYF.

This clonotype was seen a handful of times. The chain is built from TRBV7-9 and TRBJ2-1, with D perhaps TRBD1 or TRBD2 (5 bases each). V lost 7 bases, J lost 2 bases, and 15 bases lay in between. This CDR3 contains 15 residues. CDR1 SEHNR and CDR2 FQNEAQ come from the germline V gene (reference sequence). Here the CDR3 DNA reads TGTGCCAGCATCGGGGACCGAGGTCCCTACAATGAGCAGTTCTTC. It yields the protein CASIGDRGPYNEQFF.

V and J are TRBV20-1 and TRBJ2-3; TRBD2 is a possible D gene (5 bases). This CDR3 contains 15 residues. Trimming took off 3 bases at V and 0 bases at J, with 13 bases between the two ends. CDR1 and CDR2 (germline): DFQATT, SNEGSKA (reference sequence). The CDR3 loop is CSASPGVRSTDTQYF. The CDR3 DNA sequence: TGCAGTGCTAGCCCCGGGGTGAGGAGCACAGATACGCAGTATTTT.

The chain is built from TRBV20-1 and TRBJ2-5, with D possibly called TRBD1 or TRBD2 (5 bases each). This CDR3 spans 13 amino acids. Trimming removed 6 bases from V and 11 bases from J, with 22 bases in between. From germline, CDR1 is DFQATT and CDR2 SNEGSKA (reference sequence). The CDR3 sequence: CSARRVGAMEQYF. CDR3 bases: TGCAGTGCCCGTCGTGTCGGGGCTATGGAGCAGTACTTC.

This sequence joins TRBV7-3 and TRBJ2-3; D possibly corresponds to TRBD2 (6 bases). This CDR3 has 18 amino acids. V was shortened by 4 bases and J by 0 bases, with 20 bases between the two germline ends. The germline V gene has CDR1 SGHTA and CDR2 FQGTGA. The chain's CDR3 is CASSSGVWSSGSTDTQYF. Here the CDR3 DNA reads TGTGCCAGCAGCTCGGGGGTTTGGTCAAGCGGGAGCACAGATACGCAGTATTTT.

The rearrangement uses TRBV6-6 and TRBJ2-5; TRBD2 matches at 11 bases. CDR1 is MNHNY and CDR2 is SVGAGI in the germline V gene (reference sequence). V gave up 4 bases and J gave up 5 bases; unmatched junction bases: 3. The CDR3 is made up of 14 amino acids. The CDR3 bases are TGTGCCAGCAGTTCTAGCGGGAGGATGGAGACCCAGTACTTC. As protein: CASSSSGRMETQYF.

The chain links TRBV4-3 to TRBJ2-3; D unclear. The CDR3 consists of 17 residues. V lost 0 bases and J lost 5, with 18 bases in between. Per germline, CDR1 LGHNA and CDR2 YSLEER. DNA for the CDR3: TGCGCCAGCAGCCAAGAAATAATCCCCAGAGTCGGAGATACGCAGTATTTT. This codes for CASSQEIIPRVGDTQYF.

The chain links TRBV10-3 to TRBJ2-7, with unresolved D. In germline, CDR1 is ENHRY, CDR2 SYGVKD. The length of the CDR3 is 14 residues. Between the trimmed V and J ends, which lost 0 bases and 1 base, there was a span of 7 bases. The CDR3 here is CAISESGRSYEQYF. CDR3 nucleotide sequence: TGTGCCATCAGTGAGTCGGGCAGATCCTACGAGCAGTACTTC.

V gene TRBV29-1 combines with J gene TRBJ2-7; 9 bases fit TRBD2. From germline, CDR1 is SQVTM and CDR2 ANQGSEA. The J segment lost 5 bases and the V segment lost 5 bases, leaving 7 bases of the junction unmatched. This CDR3 spans 13 amino acids. The CDR3 reads CSVTTSGINEQYF. CDR3 nucleotides: TGCAGCGTTACGACTAGCGGTATCAACGAGCAGTACTTC.

V usage is TRBV25-1 and J usage is TRBJ2-7; 11 bases line up with TRBD1. The CDR3 sequence is 15 residues long. The junction had 3 bases not matched to a gene; V was cut back by 2 bases and J by 3 bases. Germline V gene lookup returns CDR1 MGHDK and CDR2 SYGVNS. The CDR3 region is CASSEGTGGGYEQYF. The CDR3 DNA follows: TGTGCCAGCAGTGAAGGGACAGGGGGTGGCTACGAGCAGTACTTC.

V and J are TRBV29-1 and TRBJ2-5; TRBD2 might be the D (5 bases). V was shortened by 4 bases and J by 11 bases, with 23 bases between the two germline ends. Germline lookup yields CDR1 SQVTM and CDR2 ANQGSEA. The CDR3 spans 14 residues. CDR3 in amino acids: CSVAPSRASNEQYF. In DNA, the CDR3 is TGCAGCGTTGCCCCCTCCCGTGCTAGCAATGAGCAGTACTTC.